The present T cell receptor (beta chain) was sequenced within a study of T cell responses to AZD1222 COVID-19 vaccine (dated by TCRdb to the early 2020s). For context, the study as a whole: Because spike-specific TCR depth and breadth did not differ between the two schedules, AZD1222 recipients who got a second dose at roughly 4 weeks were pooled with those who got a second dose at roughly 12 weeks. Trial participants were enrolled by age into 18-55, 56-69 and 70-plus year subgroups, with roughly 150, 30 and 60 TCR-sequenced participants respectively. TCR sequencing was performed for 233 trial participants, of whom approximately 200 were given two doses of AZD1222 and approximately 26 were given two doses of MenACWY control vaccine. Study-level results and caveats: Only six or seven AZD1222 recipients were SARS-CoV-2 seropositive at baseline, limiting conclusions about previously exposed vaccinees. Reportedly, almost half of the unique spike-specific TCRs recognized epitopes lying outside the regions that are mutated in the B.1.351 and B.1.1.7 variants. The vaccine-associated CD4 TCRs covered the entire spike protein, and the dominant responses fell in regions 160-218 and 743-854. Spike-specific TCR breadth and depth rose significantly after two AZD1222 doses compared with day 0 and with MenACWY recipients. The 56-69-year group was small, and its depth increase did not reach significance, likely because of low power. Participants were mostly white British, with more females than males. The authors suggested clonal diversity may have been underestimated. Because no day 14 peak-response samples were available, repertoires were characterized only after the peak T cell response.

The time point label for this specimen denotes: baseline before first vaccination. Samples from vaccinated people were obtained from the UK trials COV001 and COV002, which included a single-blind randomized controlled phase 2/3 trial of AZD1222 (ChAdOx1 nCoV-19) in healthy adults. Trial participant PBMC samples were collected at day 0 and day 28 after the second dose for TCRbeta chain sequencing. The CDR3 regions of human TCRbeta chains were subjected to immunosequencing. The authors' analysis ran thus. TCRs in the repertoires were compared against a reference library of SARS-CoV-2-specific TCRs that had been generated with the MIRA antigen-specificity platform. Breadth meant the fraction of unique TCRs that were SARS-CoV-2-associated, whereas depth meant the fraction of total T cells that were SARS-CoV-2-associated. Each spike-specific TCR was assigned to its reactive spike region and to a CD4 or CD8 class using the MIRA data. Log10-transformed breadth and depth values were compared by one-way ANOVA with Sidak's multiple comparisons tests. Held by TCRdb, this immuneACCESS table contains in-frame sequences only and omits some clones. Under half of the omission traces to an unresolved V gene where checked; the cause of the rest is unknown. D and trimming were read from the DNA, whereas the V and J calls and clone size are those reported in that table. In all, the sample holds about 100,000 clones, and nearly 95% of those were seen once. The ten biggest clones cover roughly 1.7% of the sample.

For this clone: Its specific antigen is unknown. No qualities accompany the bases; no much larger clone lies one base away.

The material sequenced was peripheral blood, taken on day 0 of AZD1222 vaccination. The sequence was collected from an adult in good health.

CDR3 sequence: CSARVFREQYF. The DNA reads as follows: TGCAGTGCTAGAGTCTTCCGCGAGCAGTACTTC. The V and J genes are TRBV20-1 and TRBJ2-7; too little of a D gene remains to name it. Via the germline V gene (reference sequence), CDR1 is DFQATT and CDR2 SNEGSKA. Deletion took 1 base off V and 6 bases off J, with a span of 7 bases between the germline ends. The CDR3 holds 11 amino acids from the cysteine to the phenylalanine. Kept here is only the CDR3 DNA, which spans 33 bases and is read in frame from base 1.